The present TCR beta chain was sequenced within a study of CD4 T cell repertoires in COVID-19. The memory T cells were sequenced right after ex vivo isolation, without culture. Regarding the study as a whole: Some SARS-CoV-2 clonotypes, between 7 and 25%, recurred in SARS-CoV and/or HKU1 cultures.

This clone has only one observation. Antigen specificity is unknown. V shed 5 bases and J shed 0 bases, with 8 bases lying between them. The CDR3 runs 12 residues. Germline V gene lookup returns CDR1 SQVTM and CDR2 ANQGSEA. Generated by immunoSEQ multiplex PCR, the TCRdb table keeps only in-frame clones and is missing some. The table includes under 30,000 clones, more than 85% detected once. Specimen: circulating follicular helper CD4+ T cells (cTfh) from blood, collected before the COVID-19 pandemic. This TCR was recovered from a human donor who had COVID-19. This chain links TRBV29-1 with TRBJ2-7; D possibly corresponds to TRBD1 (6 bases). This CDR3 reads CSVLDSSYEQYF. The CDR3 nucleotides are TGCAGCGTTTTGGACAGCTCCTACGAGCAGTACTTC.